This T cell receptor (beta chain) was profiled in a study of T cell responses to AZD1222 COVID-19 vaccine. General observations from the study: Unmutated variant regions reportedly attract nearly half of all spike-specific TCRs. Only six people who got AZD1222 tested seropositive at baseline. Donors were mostly white British, more females; clonal diversity possibly underestimated.

The CDR3 contains 13 residues. V was clipped by 4 bases and J by 5 bases; unmatched bases: 4. Germline-derived CDR1 and CDR2 are MRHNA and SNTAGT. Clones were read by immunoSEQ multiplex PCR, and TCRdb kept only the in-frame ones, dropping some. This table has over 150,000 clones, roughly nine tenths appearing once. With respect to this clone: Its target is not known.

Sample: peripheral blood, taken on day 0 of MenACWY control vaccination. The TCR was taken from an adult in good health. V is TRBV6-4 and J is TRBJ2-5; 7 bases match TRBD1. This chain's CDR3 is CASSVNRGETQYF. The CDR3 DNA sequence: TGTGCCAGCAGTGTCAACAGGGGTGAGACCCAGTACTTC.